The 16 T cell receptor beta chains below come from one sample, sequenced in a study of graft-versus-host responses after intestinal transplantation. Using immunoSEQ multiplex PCR, the repertoire was profiled, and TCRdb retains in-frame clones only, with some absent. The sample lists under 3,000 clones; under 30% were seen once. Sample: alloreactive CD4+ T cells from a mixed lymphocyte reaction culture, taken before transplantation. The sample's subset: CFSE-low proliferating T cells sorted from roughly 6-day pre-transplant mixed lymphocyte reaction (GvH or HvG direction). These receptors originate from a human patient who was an organ donor for intestinal transplantation.

This clone is large. V and J are TRBV6-4 and TRBJ2-7; D is unclear. This CDR3 region has 12 residues. V was pared by 0 bases and J by 5 bases, with 5 bases between. Germline V CDR1 and CDR2: MRHNA, SNTAGT. CDR3 in DNA: TGTGCCAGCAGTGACTCCTCTAACGAGCAGTACTTC. Residues: CASSDSSNEQYF.

V and J are TRBV7-3 and TRBJ2-1; D is unclear. Germline V CDR1 and CDR2: SGHTA, FQGTGA. The length of the CDR3 is 15 residues. V lost 3 bases, J lost 0 bases, and 9 bases lay in between. The CDR3 spells CASSLELSSYNEQFF. For the CDR3, the DNA is TGTGCCAGCAGCTTGGAGCTGAGCTCCTACAATGAGCAGTTCTTC. Together with reference TRBV7-3 and TRBJ2-1, the CDR3 gives the full variable domain: GAGVSQTPSNKVTEKGKYVELRCDPISGHTALYWYRQSLGQGPEFLIYFQGTGAADDSGLPNDRFFAVRPEGSVSTLKIQRTERGDSAVYLCASSLELSSYNEQFFGPGTRLTVL.

This clone was counted between two and nine times. The V gene is TRBV6-5, the J gene TRBJ1-2; 8 positions match TRBD1. Germline loops: CDR1 MNHEY, CDR2 SVGAGI. CDR3 length: 13 residues. The ends lost 4 bases at V and 2 bases at J; junction bases unmatched: 0. The CDR3 region is CASSWTGNYGYTF. DNA for the CDR3: TGTGCCAGCAGTTGGACAGGGAACTATGGCTACACCTTC.

The V call is TRBV18, the J call TRBJ1-4; 9 nucleotides match TRBD1. After removal of 0 bases from V and 5 bases from J, the junction contained 1 base not matched to a gene. The CDR3 contains 15 residues. CDR1 and CDR2 (germline): KGHSH, LQKENI. The CDR3 DNA reads TGTGCCAGCTCACCACCCGGGACAGGGAATGAAAAACTGTTTTTT. This translates into CASSPPGTGNEKLFF.

This clone was seen more than once but under ten times. The chain recombines TRBV10-3 with TRBJ2-7, with TRBD2 as a possible D gene (6 bases). V dropped 10 bases and J dropped 3 bases, with 16 bases sitting between them. The CDR3 is 13 residues long. CDR1 and CDR2 from the germline V gene are ENHRY and SYGVKD. The CDR3 here is CAKSRDLNYEQYF. The CDR3 DNA is TGTGCCAAAAGCCGGGACTTGAACTACGAGCAGTACTTC.

This clone qualifies as medium-sized. This sequence joins TRBV30 and TRBJ1-4; tentatively, D is TRBD1 (5 bases). This CDR3 comprises 14 residues. Looked up from germline, CDR1 is GTSNPN and CDR2 is SVGIG (reference sequence). The V and J ends lost 8 bases and 8 bases respectively, with 21 bases between them. The CDR3 is CARKSSGTSEKLFF. The DNA for the CDR3 is TGTGCCAGGAAAAGCTCCGGGACTTCGGAAAAACTGTTTTTT.

Sample share makes this clone large (0.1 to 1%). The junction does not match germline at one end; this may be a read error. V gene TRBV6-1 combines with J gene TRBJ2-7, with 11 bases lining up with TRBD1. This CDR3 has 19 amino acids. Germline CDR1 and CDR2: MNHNS and SASEGT. DNA of the CDR3: TGTGCCAGCAGTGAGGCCCGGGACAGGGGGGTCTCCCGCCTCTACGCGCAGTACTTC. It specifies CASSEARDRGVSRLYAQYF.

The chain has TRBV28 and TRBJ1-4; 7 nucleotides align to TRBD1. Trimming at V came to 3 bases and at J to 7 bases, leaving 5 bases not matched to a gene. The CDR3 runs to 14 residues. CDR1 is MDHEN and CDR2 is SYDVKM in the germline V gene. In nucleotides, the CDR3 is TGTGCCAGCAGTTTGAGGGGGCTTTTTGAAAAACTGTTTTTT. This gives the protein CASSLRGLFEKLFF.

CDR3 protein: CASSRGQGALAEAFF. The DNA for the CDR3 is TGTGCCAGCAGCCGCGGACAGGGGGCGTTGGCTGAAGCTTTCTTT. The chain joins TRBV6-5 to TRBJ1-1; 11 bases agree with TRBD1. The ends lost 6 bases at V and 6 bases at J; junction bases unmatched: 9. The CDR3 consists of 15 residues. The germline CDR1 and CDR2 sequences are MNHEY and SVGAGI.

The V and J genes are TRBV5-1 and TRBJ1-4; no clear D. V was clipped by 3 bases and J by 7 bases, with 13 bases between them. The CDR3 loop spans 14 amino acids. Looked up from germline, CDR1 is SGHRS and CDR2 is YFSETQ. The CDR3, as DNA: TGCGCCAGCAGCTCCGAGGCTTCGGGTGAAAAACTGTTTTTT. The encoded protein is CASSSEASGEKLFF.

The CDR3 sequence: CASRADTNNEQFF. CDR3 nucleotide sequence: TGTGCCAGCAGGGCCGATACGAACAATGAGCAGTTCTTC. The chain joins TRBV11-3 to TRBJ2-1; unclear D gene. Germline values: CDR1 SGHNT, CDR2 YENEEA. This CDR3 spans 13 amino acids. V shed 6 bases and J shed 5 bases, with 11 bases lying between them.

A few counts support this clone. The rearrangement uses TRBV18 and TRBJ2-5; D ambiguous. V lost 3 bases and J lost 0, with 5 bases in between. The CDR3 totals 13 residues. Germline CDR1 and CDR2: KGHSH and LQKENI. The CDR3 protein is CASSPIYQETQYF. The CDR3 DNA reads as TGTGCCAGCTCACCTATATACCAAGAGACCCAGTACTTC.

This clone was counted a few times. V usage is TRBV6-5 and J usage is TRBJ1-2, with D tentatively TRBD1 (6 bases). Trimming removed 2 bases from V and 7 bases from J, with 14 bases in between. This CDR3 is built from 14 residues. Germline CDR1 is MNHEY and CDR2 is SVGAGI. DNA for the CDR3: TGTGCCAGCAGTTACGAGGGCGGGGGCACTGGCTACACCTTC. Protein sequence: CASSYEGGGTGYTF.

The chain has TRBV18 and TRBJ1-4; D uncertain. Germline CDR1 and CDR2: KGHSH and LQKENI. The CDR3 consists of 14 residues. V lost 6 bases, J lost 8 bases, and 16 bases lay in between. The CDR3: CASSADTGHEKLFF. DNA of the CDR3: TGTGCCAGCTCCGCCGACACTGGGCACGAAAAACTGTTTTTT.

The chain recombines TRBV29-1 with TRBJ2-2; 10 bases map to TRBD2. V lost 4 bases and J lost 6; bases outside the gene matches: 5. Germline CDR1 is SQVTM and CDR2 is ANQGSEA. The CDR3 is 14 residues long. The CDR3 reads CSVASGGFSGELFF. CDR3 nucleotides: TGCAGCGTTGCTAGCGGGGGCTTCTCCGGGGAGCTGTTTTTT.

This clone has a handful of counts. V and J are TRBV7-6 and TRBJ2-7; 9 bases are shared with TRBD1. After removal of 3 bases from V and 3 bases from J, the junction contained 3 bases not matched to a gene. This CDR3 has 14 residues. Looked up from germline, CDR1 is SGHVS and CDR2 is FNYEAQ. The DNA of the CDR3 is TGTGCCAGCAGCTTTTCGGACAGGGGCTACGAGCAGTACTTC. It encodes CASSFSDRGYEQYF. The full variable domain, completed using reference TRBV7-6 and TRBJ2-7, is GAGVSQSPRYKVTKRGQDVALRCDPISGHVSLYWYRQALGQGPEFLTYFNYEAQQDKSGLPNDRFSAERPEGSISTLTIQRTEQRDSAMYRCASSFSDRGYEQYFGPGTRLTVT.